A single sample is the source of the 19 T cell receptor gamma chains below, sequenced in a study of Vδ1+ human thymocytes. Overall study results and limits: Thymic TRG and TRD repertoires appeared highly polyclonal.

The template was reverse-transcribed extracted RNA. CDR3 amplicons came from multiplex PCR with pooled V-gene forward and constant-region reverse primers. TCRdb re-called the multiplex PCR reads using CATT. In the table there are 36,000 or so gamma-chain clones, over 20% of which are singletons. Their antigens remain unidentified. The sample taken for sequencing was Vdelta1+ gamma-delta thymocytes from the thymus. Regarding subset: FACS-sorted CD3+ TCRalphabeta- TCRVdelta1+ TCRVdelta2- thymocytes. The receptors shown here come from a girl under three years old who had congenital heart surgery.

This clone was counted between two and nine times. This chain connects TRGV8 to TRGJ1 or TRGJ2. The CDR3 runs to 12 residues. J gave up 4 bases and V 5 bases, and 5 bases lay outside the gene matches. Germline V gene sequence: CDR1 VENAVY, CDR2 YDSYNSRV. The DNA for the CDR3 is TGTGCCACCTGGGTCGCGTATTATAAGAAACTCTTT. The encoded protein is CATWVAYYKKLF.

This clone showed up just a few times. A single base separates this from a much larger clone, so it may be a read error. Different DNA sequences within this sample yield the same CDR3. The chain recombines TRGV2 with TRGJ1 or TRGJ2. The CDR3 sequence is 13 residues long. V lost 0 bases and J lost 5; bases outside the gene matches: 4. From germline, CDR1 is EGSNGY and CDR2 YDSYNSKV. As DNA, the CDR3 is TGTGCCACCTGGGACGGGCACCATTATAAGAAACTCTTT. Translated, it gives CATWDGHHYKKLF.

The genes are TRGV4 and TRGJP2. Germline assignment: CDR1 EGSTGY and CDR2 YDSYTSSV. Trimming cost V 1 base and J 6 bases; bases outside gene matches: 5. CDR3 length: 14 residues. CDR3 DNA: TGTGCCACCTGGGATGGAGAGGGTGATTGGATCAAGACGTTT. Translating gives CATWDGEGDWIKTF.

The V call is TRGV4, the J call TRGJ1 or TRGJ2. The CDR3 is 15 amino acids. V lost 0 bases to trimming and J lost 3 bases; unmatched junction nucleotides: 8. CDR1 and CDR2 from the germline V gene are EGSTGY and YDSYTSSV. CDR3 region: CATWDGPRGYYKKLF. The DNA for the CDR3 is TGTGCCACCTGGGATGGGCCTAGGGGTTATTATAAGAAACTCTTT.

The chain employs TRGV4 and TRGJ1 or TRGJ2. Losses at the gene ends were 5 bases for V and 2 bases for J; bases not matched to a gene: 6. CDR1 EGSTGY and CDR2 YDSYTSSV come from the germline V gene. CDR3 size: 13 residues. CDR3: CATWATDYYKKLF. CDR3 nucleotide sequence: TGTGCCACCTGGGCAACAGATTATTATAAGAAACTCTTT.

The V call is TRGV4, the J call TRGJ1 or TRGJ2. Germline values: CDR1 EGSTGY, CDR2 YDSYTSSV. The junction had 7 bases not matched to a gene; V was cut back by 5 bases and J by 0 bases. This CDR3 spans 14 amino acids. The CDR3 protein is CATWGPPNYYKKLF. CDR3 sequence (DNA): TGTGCCACCTGGGGTCCCCCGAATTATTATAAGAAACTCTTT.

As to this clone: This sample also contains other DNA sequences that code for the same CDR3. The V and J genes are TRGV9 and TRGJ1 or TRGJ2. The ends lost 0 bases at V and 4 bases at J; junction bases unmatched: 3. Germline assignment: CDR1 GITISATS and CDR2 ISYDGTV (reference sequence). The CDR3 is made up of 13 amino acids. In DNA, the CDR3 is TGTGCCTTGTGGGAGGTGTGCTATTATAAGAAACTCTTT. Encoded protein: CALWEVCYYKKLF.

This clone has just a few counts. A much larger clone sits a single nucleotide away, making a read error possible. Additional DNA sequences in this sample encode the identical CDR3. The chain couples TRGV3 to TRGJ1 or TRGJ2. The germline CDR1 and CDR2 sequences are VTNTFY and YDVSTARD (reference sequence). The CDR3 has 13 residues. The CDR3: CATWDRPHYKKLF. In nucleotides, the CDR3 is TGCGCCACCTGGGACAGGCCCCATTATAAGAAACTCTTT.

The chain links TRGV3 to TRGJP2. Germline CDR1 reads VTNTFY; CDR2 reads YDVSTARD (reference sequence). The CDR3 is 16 residues long. The V and J ends lost 3 bases and 2 bases, in that order; junction bases with no gene match: 9. The CDR3 nucleotides are TGTGCCACCTGGGACCGGCACCCCAGTAGTGATTGGATCAAGACGTTT. Translating gives CATWDRHPSSDWIKTF.

Only a few counts were recorded for this clone. The chain uses TRGV4 and TRGJ1 or TRGJ2. CDR1 and CDR2 (germline): EGSTGY, YDSYTSSV. V shed 2 bases and J 6 bases; nucleotides not matched to a gene: 4. This CDR3 comprises 12 residues. CDR3 coding DNA: TGTGCCACCTGGGATGAAACTTATAAGAAACTCTTT. The encoded protein is CATWDETYKKLF.

The chain uses TRGV2 and TRGJ1 or TRGJ2. Trimming cost V 0 bases and J 0 bases; bases outside gene matches: 5. Germline V gene data show CDR1 as EGSNGY and CDR2 as YDSYNSKV. The CDR3 runs to 15 residues. CDR3 sequence (DNA): TGTGCCACCTGGGACGGGATTCCGAATTATTATAAGAAACTCTTT. Protein: CATWDGIPNYYKKLF.

This chain uses TRGV9 with TRGJ1 or TRGJ2. Germline V gives CDR1 GITISATS, CDR2 ISYDGTV (reference sequence). The J segment lost 7 bases and the V segment lost 1 base, leaving 10 bases of the junction unmatched. This CDR3 has 14 residues. CDR3 protein: CALWEVEGGYKKLF. DNA of the CDR3: TGTGCCTTGTGGGAGGTAGAAGGGGGGTATAAGAAACTCTTT.

The genes are TRGV8 and TRGJP1. This CDR3 region has 12 residues. CDR1 VENAVY and CDR2 YDSYNSRV come from the germline V gene. V trimming: 3 bases; J trimming: 9 bases; junction bases outside the gene matches: 4. CDR3 in amino acids: CATWDSSWFKIF. The CDR3 nucleotides are TGTGCCACCTGGGATTCAAGTTGGTTCAAGATATTT.

V is TRGV4 and J is TRGJ1 or TRGJ2. Trimming cost V 0 bases and J 16 bases; bases outside gene matches: 21. The CDR3 covers 15 residues. Germline V gene sequence: CDR1 EGSTGY, CDR2 YDSYTSSV. CDR3 amino acids: CATWDGLSHLKGILF. The CDR3 region has the DNA TGTGCCACCTGGGATGGGCTCAGTCATTTGAAGGGGATCCTCTTT.

With regard to this clone: The sample holds other DNA sequences that translate to the same CDR3. The chain employs TRGV2 and TRGJ1 or TRGJ2. The CDR3 has 13 residues. The germline V gene encodes CDR1 EGSNGY and CDR2 YDSYNSKV. V lost 2 bases to trimming and J lost 3 bases; unmatched junction nucleotides: 4. CDR3 in DNA: TGTGCCACCTGGGACGAAGGTTATTATAAGAAACTCTTT. Translating gives CATWDEGYYKKLF.

This chain joins TRGV4 and TRGJ1 or TRGJ2. Germline CDR1 is EGSTGY and CDR2 is YDSYTSSV. Trimming at V came to 5 bases and at J to 6 bases, leaving 10 bases not matched to a gene. The CDR3 runs 13 residues. CDR3 in amino acids: CATWVEGSYKKLF. The CDR3 region has the DNA TGTGCCACCTGGGTTGAGGGGAGTTATAAGAAACTCTTT.

The chain is built from TRGV5 and TRGJP2. V gave up 6 bases and J gave up 1 base; unmatched junction bases: 8. This CDR3 has 15 amino acids. Germline assignment: CDR1 VINAFY and CDR2 YDVSNSKD. CDR3 loop: CATWCWGSSDWIKTF. The CDR3, as DNA: TGTGCCACCTGGTGTTGGGGTAGTAGTGATTGGATCAAGACGTTT.

The chain links TRGV3 to TRGJ1 or TRGJ2. There are 13 residues in the CDR3. The germline V gene has CDR1 VTNTFY and CDR2 YDVSTARD (reference sequence). With 1 base clipped from V and 12 bases from J, the junction kept 12 bases outside the gene matches. CDR3 coding DNA: TGTGCCACCTGGGACAGACCCCCACTATGGAAACTCTTT. This gives the protein CATWDRPPLWKLF.

This clone has a count of ten or more. This may be a read error, as it is one base from a much larger clone. The same CDR3 arises from other DNA sequences in this sample as well. This sequence joins TRGV2 and TRGJ1 or TRGJ2. This CDR3 contains 12 residues. Germline assignment: CDR1 EGSNGY and CDR2 YDSYNSKV. The ends lost 0 bases at V and 8 bases at J; junction bases unmatched: 4. CDR3 sequence reads: CATWDGPHKKLF. CDR3 DNA sequence: TGTGCCACCTGGGACGGGCCTCATAAGAAACTCTTT.